This TCR beta chain stems from a study of control samples from healthy donors and cancer patients. After removal of 3 bases from V and 2 bases from J, the junction contained 8 bases not matched to a gene. Germline V gives CDR1 MGHRA, CDR2 YSYEKL. The length of the CDR3 is 16 residues. Generated by immunoSEQ multiplex PCR, the TCRdb table keeps only in-frame clones and is missing some. The table records 35,000 to 50,000 clones, less than 95% of them present only once. The genes are TRBV4-1 and TRBJ2-3, with TRBD2 identical over 7 bases. The clonotype comes from a man aged 60-69 years in good health. Source material: blood. The CDR3 nucleotides are TGCGCCAGCAGCCACCCGGAGCGGGGTGACACAGATACGCAGTATTTT. It is translated as CASSHPERGDTDTQYF.